This note documents a single T cell receptor (beta chain) sequence. The data were produced by immunoSEQ multiplex PCR, yet TCRdb's version contains in-frame clones alone and is incomplete. In the table there are about 250,000 clones, more than 80% of which are singletons. The data originate from a study of blood T cell repertoires in COVID-19. Germline V gene sequence: CDR1 SEHNR, CDR2 FQNEAQ (reference sequence). This CDR3 is built from 17 residues. V shed 1 base and J 1 base; nucleotides not matched to a gene: 6. Sequencing used peripheral blood. The clonotype originates from a woman between 25 and 40 years old with active or convalescent COVID-19. The chain is built from TRBV7-9 and TRBJ2-3, with TRBD2 matching over 9 bases. The CDR3 coding sequence is TGTGCCAGCAGCTTAGGGCGGGCTAGCGGGGGCACAGATACGCAGTATTTT. The encoded protein is CASSLGRASGGTDTQYF.